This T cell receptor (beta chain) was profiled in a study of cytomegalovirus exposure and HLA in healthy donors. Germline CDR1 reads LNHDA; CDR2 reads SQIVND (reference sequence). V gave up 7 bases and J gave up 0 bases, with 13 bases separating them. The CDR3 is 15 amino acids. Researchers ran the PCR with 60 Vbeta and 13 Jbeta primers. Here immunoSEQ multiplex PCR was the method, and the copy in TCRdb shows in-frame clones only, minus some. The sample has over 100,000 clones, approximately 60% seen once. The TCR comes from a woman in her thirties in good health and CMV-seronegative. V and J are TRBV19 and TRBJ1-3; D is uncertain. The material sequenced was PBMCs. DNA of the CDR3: TGTGCCAGTACCCTCGGGAGTGTCTCTGGAAACACCATATATTTT. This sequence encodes CASTLGSVSGNTIYF.